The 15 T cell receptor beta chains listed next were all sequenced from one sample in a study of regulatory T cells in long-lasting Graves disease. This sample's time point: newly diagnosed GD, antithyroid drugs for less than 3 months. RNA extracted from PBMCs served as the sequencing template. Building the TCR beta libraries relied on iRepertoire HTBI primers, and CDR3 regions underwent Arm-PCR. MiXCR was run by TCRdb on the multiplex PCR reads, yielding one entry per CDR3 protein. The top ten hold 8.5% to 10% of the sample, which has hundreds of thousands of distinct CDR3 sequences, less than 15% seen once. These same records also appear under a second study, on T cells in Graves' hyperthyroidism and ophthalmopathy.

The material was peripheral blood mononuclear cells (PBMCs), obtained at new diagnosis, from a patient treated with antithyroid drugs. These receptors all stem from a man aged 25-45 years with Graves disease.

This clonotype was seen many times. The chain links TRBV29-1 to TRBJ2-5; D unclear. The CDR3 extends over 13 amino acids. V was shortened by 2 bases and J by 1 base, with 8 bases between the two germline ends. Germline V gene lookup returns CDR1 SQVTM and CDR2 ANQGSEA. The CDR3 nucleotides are TGCAGCGTTGAACCTGGCCTCCAAGAGACCCAGTACTTC. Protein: CSVEPGLQETQYF.

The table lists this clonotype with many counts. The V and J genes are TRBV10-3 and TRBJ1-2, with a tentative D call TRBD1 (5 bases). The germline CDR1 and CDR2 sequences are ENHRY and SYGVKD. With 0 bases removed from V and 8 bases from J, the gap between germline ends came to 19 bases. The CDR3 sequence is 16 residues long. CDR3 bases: TGTGCCATCAGTGAGTCGAGTGCAGGGAGAGGTAAAGGCTACACCTTC. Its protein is CAISESSAGRGKGYTF.

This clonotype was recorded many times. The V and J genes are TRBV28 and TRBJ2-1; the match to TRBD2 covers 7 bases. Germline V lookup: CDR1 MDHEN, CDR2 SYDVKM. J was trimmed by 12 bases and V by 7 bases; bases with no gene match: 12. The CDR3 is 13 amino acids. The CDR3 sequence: CASNRSGRGGQFF. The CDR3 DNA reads TGTGCCAGCAACCGTTCGGGGAGGGGTGGGCAGTTCTTC.

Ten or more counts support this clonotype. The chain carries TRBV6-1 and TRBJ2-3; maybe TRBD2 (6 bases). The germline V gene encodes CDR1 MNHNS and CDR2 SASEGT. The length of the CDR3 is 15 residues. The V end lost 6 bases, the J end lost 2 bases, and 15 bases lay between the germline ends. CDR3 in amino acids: CASSGDLLTTDTQYF. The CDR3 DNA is TGTGCCAGCAGCGGGGACTTACTTACCACAGATACGCAGTATTTT.

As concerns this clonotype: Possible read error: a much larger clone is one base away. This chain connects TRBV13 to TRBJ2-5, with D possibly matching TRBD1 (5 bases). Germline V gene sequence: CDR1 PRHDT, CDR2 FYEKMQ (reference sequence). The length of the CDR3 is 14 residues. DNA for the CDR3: TGTGCCAGCAGCAATACCCAGGGTCAAGAGACCCAGCACTTC. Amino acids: CASSNTQGQETQHF.

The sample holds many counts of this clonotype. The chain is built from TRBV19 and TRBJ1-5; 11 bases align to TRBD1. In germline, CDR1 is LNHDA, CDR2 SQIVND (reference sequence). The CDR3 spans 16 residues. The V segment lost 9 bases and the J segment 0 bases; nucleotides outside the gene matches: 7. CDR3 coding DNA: TGTGCCAGCCGGGACAGGGGGTATACTAGCAATCAGCCCCAGCATTTT. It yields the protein CASRDRGYTSNQPQHF. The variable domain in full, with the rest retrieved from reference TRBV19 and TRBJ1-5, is DGGITQSPKYLFRKEGQNVTLSCEQNLNHDAMYWYRQDPGQGLRLIYYSQIVNDFQKGDIAEGYSVSREKKESFPLTVTSAQKNPTAFYLCASRDRGYTSNQPQHFGDGTRLSIL.

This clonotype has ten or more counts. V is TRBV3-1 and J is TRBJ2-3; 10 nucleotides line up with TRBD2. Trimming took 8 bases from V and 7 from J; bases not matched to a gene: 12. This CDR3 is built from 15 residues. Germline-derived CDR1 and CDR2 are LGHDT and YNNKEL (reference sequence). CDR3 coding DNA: TGTGCCAGCGCGAGCGGGAGGGCCCAAGTAAATACGCAGTATTTT. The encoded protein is CASASGRAQVNTQYF.

The CDR3 loop is CASSFSRAGETQYF. DNA of the CDR3: TGCGCCAGCAGCTTTTCCAGGGCAGGGGAGACCCAGTACTTC. V is TRBV5-1 and J is TRBJ2-3; D might be TRBD1 (5 bases). The end of the DNA fits TRBJ2-5 better, so the J call may be wrong. Germline V gives CDR1 SGHRS, CDR2 YFSETQ. The CDR3 extends over 14 amino acids.

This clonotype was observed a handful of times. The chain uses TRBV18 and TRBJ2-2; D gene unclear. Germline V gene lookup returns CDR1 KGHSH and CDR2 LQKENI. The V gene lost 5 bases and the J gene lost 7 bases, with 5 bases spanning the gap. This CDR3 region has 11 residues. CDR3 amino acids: CASSSLGELFF. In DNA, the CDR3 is TGTGCCAGCTCATCACTCGGGGAGCTGTTTTTT.

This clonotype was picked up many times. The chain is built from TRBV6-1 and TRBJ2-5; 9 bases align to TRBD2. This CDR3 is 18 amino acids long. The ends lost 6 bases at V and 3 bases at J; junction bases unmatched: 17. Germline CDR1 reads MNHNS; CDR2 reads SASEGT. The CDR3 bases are TGTGCCAGCAGGAAAGGAGTAGCGGGAGAATTTACAGAAGAGACCCAGTACTTC. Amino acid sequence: CASRKGVAGEFTEETQYF.

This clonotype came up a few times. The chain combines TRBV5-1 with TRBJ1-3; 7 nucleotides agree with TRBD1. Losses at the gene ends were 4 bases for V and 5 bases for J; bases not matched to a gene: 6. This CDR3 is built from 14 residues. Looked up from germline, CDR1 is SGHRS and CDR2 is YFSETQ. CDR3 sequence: CASSAMDRRNTIYF. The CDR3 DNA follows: TGCGCCAGCAGCGCCATGGACAGGCGAAACACCATATATTTT.

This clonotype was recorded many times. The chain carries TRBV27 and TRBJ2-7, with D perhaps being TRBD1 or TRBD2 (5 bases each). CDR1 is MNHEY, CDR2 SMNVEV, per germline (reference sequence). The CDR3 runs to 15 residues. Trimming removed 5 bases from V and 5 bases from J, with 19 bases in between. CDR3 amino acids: CASSAAGRGTDEQYF. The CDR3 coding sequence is TGTGCCAGCAGTGCCGCGGGTAGGGGCACCGACGAGCAGTACTTC.

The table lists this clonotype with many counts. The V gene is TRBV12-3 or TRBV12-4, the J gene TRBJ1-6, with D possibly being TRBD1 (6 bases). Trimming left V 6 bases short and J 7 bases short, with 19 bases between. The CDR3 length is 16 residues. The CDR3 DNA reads TGTGCCAGCAGCTTAAGCTGGGGGGCCGGAAATTCACCCCTCCACTTT. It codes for CASSLSWGAGNSPLHF.

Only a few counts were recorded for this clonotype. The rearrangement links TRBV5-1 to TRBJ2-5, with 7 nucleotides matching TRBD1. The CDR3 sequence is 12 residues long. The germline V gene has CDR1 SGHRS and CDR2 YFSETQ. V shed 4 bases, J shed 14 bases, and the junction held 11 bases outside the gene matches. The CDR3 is CASSTNRQGIYF. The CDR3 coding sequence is TGCGCCAGCAGCACCAACCGACAGGGAATATACTTC.

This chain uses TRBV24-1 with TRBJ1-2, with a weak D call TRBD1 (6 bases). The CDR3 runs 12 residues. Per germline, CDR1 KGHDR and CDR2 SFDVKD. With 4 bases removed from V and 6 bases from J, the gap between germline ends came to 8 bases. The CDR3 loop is CATSDRGDGYTF. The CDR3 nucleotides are TGTGCCACCAGTGACAGGGGAGATGGCTACACCTTC.